The clone carrying this T cell receptor beta chain was recorded a few times. Libraries were prepared by immunoSEQ multiplex PCR; TCRdb keeps only in-frame clonotypes and omits some of them. Found here are 200,000 or so clones, about 88% of them singletons; the top ten hold under 3%. Germline loops: CDR1 LGHNA, CDR2 YSLEER. V gave up 0 bases and J gave up 8 bases, with 11 bases separating them. The CDR3 covers 14 residues. Living in 20 to 30 US areas, the participants were between roughly 18 and 89 years of age. Clinical histories supplied by participants themselves formed the basis of cohort assignment. The record originates from a study of blood T cell repertoires in COVID-19. Study-level background: PBMCs, B-cell-depleted T cells, or T cells were the source of the cDNA or gDNA that made up the material.

V gene TRBV4-3 combines with J gene TRBJ2-1; D is unresolved. The receptor's source is a woman aged 40-49 years with acute COVID-19. The sequencing sample was made of PBMCs or T cells enriched from blood (not recorded which). CDR3 sequence (DNA): TGCGCCAGCAGCCAAGATTCAACAGCAGATGAGCAGTTCTTC. Its translation is CASSQDSTADEQFF.